The 32 T cell receptor beta chains reported below all come from one sample, sequenced in a study of T cell responses to AZD1222 COVID-19 vaccine. TCRdb keeps only in-frame clones here, not all; method: immunoSEQ multiplex PCR. Of roughly 200,000 clones in the sample, 88% are singletons; the top ten hold 7.7%. Sample: peripheral blood, taken on day 0 of AZD1222 vaccination. Receptors originate from an adult in good health.

The V call is TRBV29-1, the J call TRBJ1-2; D gene unclear. Germline V CDR1 and CDR2: SQVTM, ANQGSEA. The length of the CDR3 is 13 residues. The ends were cut back, 0 bases at V and 8 bases at J, with 13 bases in the middle. The DNA for the CDR3 is TGCAGCGTTGAAGATGTCGGAAGTGGAGGCTACACCTTC. Protein sequence: CSVEDVGSGGYTF.

The chain joins TRBV11-2 to TRBJ2-5, with D possibly TRBD1 on 7 matching bases. The germline gives CDR1 SGHAT, CDR2 FQNNGV. The ends were cut back, 5 bases at V and 3 bases at J, with 28 bases in the middle. This CDR3 has 19 residues. CDR3 region: CASSPRGRARASAKETQYF. CDR3 nucleotide sequence: TGTGCCAGCAGCCCGAGGGGGCGGGCTAGGGCTAGCGCGAAAGAGACCCAGTACTTC.

This chain links TRBV7-9 with TRBJ2-1; maybe TRBD1 (5 bases). The V end lost 5 bases, the J end lost 2 bases, and 16 bases lay between the germline ends. Germline CDR1 SEHNR, CDR2 FQNEAQ (reference sequence). This CDR3 contains 16 residues. The CDR3 here is CASSPREQGTYNEQFF. CDR3 bases: TGTGCCAGCAGCCCCCGTGAGCAGGGAACCTACAATGAGCAGTTCTTC. Using reference TRBV7-9 and TRBJ2-1 for the parts outside the CDR3, the full variable domain is DTGVSQNPRHKITKRGQNVTFRCDPISEHNRLYWYRQTLGQGPEFLTYFQNEAQLEKSRLLSDRFSAERPKGSFSTLEIQRTEQGDSAMYLCASSPREQGTYNEQFFGPGTRLTVL.

The chain recombines TRBV5-1 with TRBJ2-5, with D possibly matching TRBD2 (6 bases). V was trimmed by 0 bases and J by 0 bases, leaving 9 bases between them. This CDR3 comprises 15 residues. Germline V gene sequence: CDR1 SGHRS, CDR2 YFSETQ. The CDR3 region has the DNA TGCGCCAGCAGCTTGGACCTAGCGTACCAAGAGACCCAGTACTTC. Protein sequence: CASSLDLAYQETQYF. The full variable domain, its missing parts supplied by reference TRBV5-1 and TRBJ2-5, is KAGVTQTPRYLIKTRGQQVTLSCSPISGHRSVSWYQQTPGQGLQFLFEYFSETQRNKGNFPGRFSGRQFSNSRSEMNVSTLELGDSALYLCASSLDLAYQETQYFGPGTRLLVL.

The rearrangement joins TRBV10-3 to TRBJ1-4, with D unclear. V lost 4 bases to trimming and J lost 7 bases, with 13 bases between them. CDR1 ENHRY and CDR2 SYGVKD come from the germline V gene. CDR3 length: 14 amino acids. The CDR3 loop reads CAISGSAGAEKLFF. The CDR3 nucleotides are TGTGCCATCAGTGGGTCCGCCGGTGCTGAAAAACTGTTTTTT.

The chain uses TRBV4-1 and TRBJ1-4; TRBD1 is a possible D gene (6 bases). CDR3 length: 13 amino acids. Germline loops: CDR1 MGHRA, CDR2 YSYEKL. V gave up 0 bases and J gave up 7 bases, with 6 bases separating them. The CDR3 region is CASSQDRGEKLFF. CDR3 coding DNA: TGCGCCAGCAGCCAAGACAGGGGTGAAAAACTGTTTTTT.

J is TRBJ1-2 and V is TRBV4-3; no firm D call. V was shortened by 1 base and J by 4 bases, with 16 bases between the two germline ends. Germline CDR1 reads LGHNA; CDR2 reads YSLEER. This CDR3 has 16 amino acids. The CDR3 loop is CASSQVPKGLGYGYTF. In DNA, the CDR3 is TGCGCCAGCAGCCAAGTTCCCAAGGGTCTCGGCTATGGCTACACCTTC.

J is TRBJ1-2 and V is TRBV4-3; D remains unclear. V shed 6 bases and J shed 8 bases, with 16 bases lying between them. This CDR3 is built from 13 residues. The V gene's germline CDR1 is LGHNA and CDR2 YSLEER. The CDR3, as DNA: TGCGCCAGCAGTAGGACCCAAGAGGGCGGCTACACCTTC. It is translated as CASSRTQEGGYTF.

The chain is built from TRBV19 and TRBJ2-5; the D gene is possibly TRBD2 (5 bases). Per germline, CDR1 LNHDA and CDR2 SQIVND (reference sequence). V lost 1 base and J 7 bases, leaving 13 bases between the germline ends. This CDR3 is 14 amino acids long. Here the CDR3 DNA reads TGTGCCAGTAGTATAGCGGACGGACGGGGGACCCAGTACTTC. Translated: CASSIADGRGTQYF.

The chain combines TRBV2 with TRBJ1-5, with 10 positions matching TRBD1. CDR3 length equals 16 residues. Germline V CDR1 and CDR2: SNHLY, FYNNEI. Trimming removed 6 bases from V and 5 bases from J; junction bases left unmatched: 10. Written as DNA, the CDR3 is TGTGCCAGCAGCGACCTCGAGGACAGGGGGGATCAGCCCCAGCATTTT. Translated, it gives CASSDLEDRGDQPQHF.

This clone was picked up a small number of times. This chain links TRBV4-1 with TRBJ2-5; tentatively, D is TRBD1 or TRBD2 (6 bases each). The CDR3 length is 15 residues. V was cut by 2 bases and J by 1 base, with 11 bases left in between. In germline, CDR1 is MGHRA, CDR2 YSYEKL. The CDR3, as DNA: TGCGCCAGCAGCCAATTTGGGGGGCGCCAAGAGACCCAGTACTTC. Its protein product is CASSQFGGRQETQYF.

This clone occurred once. The gene calls are TRBV5-4 and TRBJ2-7; D is perhaps TRBD2 (5 bases). CDR1 and CDR2 from the germline V gene are SGHNT and YYREEE (reference sequence). This CDR3 has 12 amino acids. The V end was cut by 4 bases, the J end by 5 bases, with 10 bases between. The CDR3 protein is CASSPGRNEQYF. The CDR3 region has the DNA TGTGCCAGCAGCCCGGGGAGAAACGAGCAGTACTTC.

The chain is built from TRBV6-2 or TRBV6-3 and TRBJ1-2, with D perhaps TRBD1 (6 bases). CDR1 is MNHEY, CDR2 SVGEGT, per germline. V lost 4 bases, J lost 5 bases, and 17 bases lay in between. The CDR3 spans 15 residues. The CDR3 sequence: CASSWSPGEIYGYTF. In nucleotides, the CDR3 is TGTGCCAGCAGTTGGTCCCCAGGGGAAATTTATGGCTACACCTTC.

DNA of the CDR3: TGTGCCAGCAGCGCCGGGACAGTGAACACTGAAGCTTTCTTT. Amino acid sequence: CASSAGTVNTEAFF. This rearrangement joins TRBV9 to TRBJ1-1, with TRBD1 identical over 7 bases. The CDR3 is made up of 14 amino acids. V was pared by 3 bases and J by 0 bases, with 2 bases of the junction left unmatched. Germline V gene lookup returns CDR1 SGDLS and CDR2 YYNGEE.

The chain carries TRBV7-2 and TRBJ2-1; D call uncertain. CDR1 is SGHTA, CDR2 FQGNSA, per germline. V lost 1 base and J lost 2, with 6 bases in between. The CDR3 has 14 amino acids. In DNA form, the CDR3 reads TGTGCCAGCAGCTTAGAGGTCGCCTACAATGAGCAGTTCTTC. This codes for CASSLEVAYNEQFF. Looking up the rest from reference TRBV7-2 and TRBJ2-1 gives the full variable domain: GAGVSQSPSNKVTEKGKDVELRCDPISGHTALYWYRQSLGQGLEFLIYFQGNSAPDKSGLPSDRFSAERTGGSVSTLTIQRTQQEDSAVYLCASSLEVAYNEQFFGPGTRLTVL.

This chain connects TRBV6-4 to TRBJ2-1, with 12 bases matching TRBD2. The CDR3 spans 15 residues. V trimming: 4 bases; J trimming: 7 bases; junction bases outside the gene matches: 5. In germline, CDR1 is MRHNA, CDR2 SNTAGT. The CDR3 reads CASSGTSGGWNEQFF. CDR3 in DNA: TGTGCCAGCAGTGGAACTAGCGGGGGGTGGAATGAGCAGTTCTTC.

This clone has more than one count but fewer than ten. This chain links TRBV21-1 with TRBJ1-5; TRBD1, the D gene given by the table, was not confirmed from the DNA. TRBV21-1 is annotated as a pseudogene. CDR3 length equals 15 residues. The CDR3 sequence: CASSKVAGSNQPQHF. The CDR3 nucleotides read TGTGCCAGCAGCAAAGTGGCAGGTAGCAATCAGCCCCAGCATTTT.

This clone was found once. This rearrangement joins TRBV27 to TRBJ1-1, with TRBD1 as a possible D gene (6 bases). CDR1 and CDR2 (germline): MNHEY, SMNVEV (reference sequence). The length of the CDR3 is 15 residues. V was shortened by 8 bases and J by 3 bases, with 19 bases between the two germline ends. The CDR3 DNA reads as TGTGCCAGCCGTTCGCTACAGGGTTGGGACACTGAAGCTTTCTTT. Protein sequence: CASRSLQGWDTEAFF.

The chain carries TRBV21-1 and TRBJ2-3; the table's D gene call, TRBD1, was not cross checked with the DNA. TRBV21-1 is labeled a pseudogene. CDR3 size: 14 residues. The CDR3 DNA follows: TGTGCCAGCAGCAGGGCCAGGGGAATAGATACGCAGTATTTT. It encodes CASSRARGIDTQYF.

The chain carries TRBV18 and TRBJ1-3; D not certain. The CDR3 contains 16 residues. Trimming cost V 3 bases and J 0 bases, with 12 bases left between them. Germline V lookup: CDR1 KGHSH, CDR2 LQKENI. CDR3 sequence reads: CASSPAAGTSGNTIYF. For the CDR3, the DNA is TGTGCCAGCTCACCCGCGGCGGGTACCTCTGGAAACACCATATATTTT.

This clone was seen a handful of times. The rearrangement links TRBV30 to TRBJ2-2, with D possibly being TRBD2 (6 bases). The CDR3 totals 16 residues. Germline V gives CDR1 GTSNPN, CDR2 SVGIG (reference sequence). Trimming left V 5 bases short and J 6 bases short, with 22 bases between. The CDR3 protein is CAWSIDNSGGPGELFF. DNA for the CDR3: TGTGCCTGGTCTATCGATAATAGCGGCGGGCCCGGGGAGCTGTTTTTT.

This clone was detected a few times. The V and J genes are TRBV9 and TRBJ2-1, with a tentative D call TRBD2 (5 bases). Trimming shortened V by 0 bases and J by 3 bases, and 7 bases separated the two germline ends. The CDR3 is 14 residues long. Germline CDR1 reads SGDLS; CDR2 reads YYNGEE. The CDR3 sequence is CASSVDGNYNEQFF. CDR3 nucleotide sequence: TGTGCCAGCAGCGTAGACGGGAACTACAATGAGCAGTTCTTC.

The V and J genes are TRBV28 and TRBJ2-7; D is ambiguous. Germline V gives CDR1 MDHEN, CDR2 SYDVKM. Trimming removed 1 base from V and 4 bases from J, with 11 bases in between. CDR3 length equals 14 residues. The CDR3 sequence is CASSLLADMYEQYF. The CDR3 DNA reads TGTGCCAGCAGTTTATTGGCAGATATGTACGAGCAGTACTTC.

Comment on this clone: Mismatch with germline at one junction end may stem from a read error. The gene calls are TRBV30 and TRBJ1-2, with TRBD1 as a possible D gene (6 bases). Germline CDR1 and CDR2: GTSNPN and SVGIG (reference sequence). This CDR3 is built from 11 residues. The CDR3 DNA is TGTGCCTGGAGTGGAACAGGGTTCTACGCCTTC. It translates to CAWSGTGFYAF.

The chain links TRBV3-1 (or the pseudogene TRBV3-2) to TRBJ1-2, with D unclear. The V gene lost 1 base and the J gene lost 4 bases, with 13 bases spanning the gap. The CDR3 length is 15 residues. Germline V gene data show CDR1 as LGHDT and CDR2 as YNNKEL (reference sequence). CDR3 sequence reads: CASSQGPGGFYGYTF. The CDR3 bases are TGTGCCAGCAGCCAAGGTCCCGGTGGTTTCTATGGCTACACCTTC.

V gene TRBV3-1 (or the pseudogene TRBV3-2) combines with J gene TRBJ1-5; weak D call: TRBD1 (5 bases). Trimming removed 0 bases from V and 0 bases from J, with 12 bases in between. There are 17 residues in the CDR3. Per the germline V gene, CDR1 is LGHDT and CDR2 is YNNKEL (reference sequence). This CDR3 is CASSQEAGHVSNQPQHF. In DNA form, the CDR3 reads TGTGCCAGCAGCCAAGAAGCAGGACACGTTAGCAATCAGCCCCAGCATTTT.

Remarks on this clone: The junction does not match germline at one end; this may be a read error. The rearrangement links TRBV6-2 or TRBV6-3 to TRBJ2-3; 12 bases map to TRBD2. Germline values: CDR1 MNHEY, CDR2 SVGEGT. This CDR3 comprises 13 residues. CDR3 DNA: TGTGCCAGCAGTTTGGGACTAGCGGGCACGCAGTGTTTT. Its translation: CASSLGLAGTQCF.

This rearrangement joins TRBV2 to TRBJ1-1; TRBD1 might be the D (6 bases). CDR3 length: 13 amino acids. CDR1 SNHLY and CDR2 FYNNEI come from the germline V gene. The ends were cut back, 10 bases at V and 3 bases at J, with 15 bases in the middle. CDR3 coding DNA: TGTGCCAAAGTTACAGGGTGGGACACTGAAGCTTTCTTT. It codes for CAKVTGWDTEAFF.

The rearrangement joins TRBV19 to TRBJ2-3, with D uncertain. V was clipped by 10 bases and J by 5 bases, with 7 bases between them. The CDR3 contains 10 residues. Germline-derived CDR1 and CDR2 are LNHDA and SQIVND (reference sequence). The CDR3, as DNA: TGTGCCACCCTGGGAGATACGCAGTATTTT. Protein product: CATLGDTQYF.

The chain recombines TRBV12-3 or TRBV12-4 with TRBJ1-2; TRBD1 agrees at 7 bases. V gave up 5 bases and J gave up 7 bases; unmatched junction bases: 7. The CDR3 totals 13 residues. The CDR3 nucleotides are TGTGCCAGCAGTCCGACAGGGCTCGGTGGCTACACCTTC. Translation gives CASSPTGLGGYTF.

V gene TRBV9 combines with J gene TRBJ2-3; 7 nucleotides match TRBD1. The ends lost 7 bases at V and 2 bases at J; junction bases unmatched: 10. In germline, CDR1 is SGDLS, CDR2 YYNGEE. The CDR3 loop spans 15 amino acids. This CDR3 reads CASGPGQALTDTQYF. CDR3 sequence (DNA): TGTGCCAGCGGACCAGGACAGGCCCTCACAGATACGCAGTATTTT.

V and J are TRBV5-4 and TRBJ2-7, with TRBD2 matching over 7 bases. V lost 4 bases, J lost 2 bases, and 12 bases stayed unmatched. The germline gives CDR1 SGHNT, CDR2 YYREEE (reference sequence). This CDR3 region has 16 residues. The CDR3 region is CASSLVKGGGAYEQYF. The CDR3, as DNA: TGTGCCAGCAGCCTGGTCAAGGGCGGGGGAGCCTACGAGCAGTACTTC.